This TCR beta chain originates from a study of a mutant IDH1 vaccine in newly diagnosed glioma. Study-wide background: Before enrollment, the patients had been treated with radiotherapy alone, temozolomide alone, or both together. Most of them had received both. Study findings and constraints: It was about 92% of patients that developed vaccine-induced immune responses.

Sequenced by immunoSEQ multiplex PCR; TCRdb stores in-frame clones only, minus some. The sample gives tens of thousands of clones, 93% of which show up once; about 1.2% is in the top ten. This sample's time point: baseline, week 1 (first vaccination visit). Noted treatment: pre-vaccination baseline after standard-of-care therapy. The donor cohort comprised cases of new WHO grade 3 or 4 IDH1-mutant, ATRX-lost astrocytoma. Turning to this clone: Its antigen is still unknown.

The germline gives CDR1 SGHRS, CDR2 YFSETQ. The CDR3 sequence is 17 residues long. V was pared by 4 bases and J by 4 bases, with 23 bases between. The chain carries TRBV5-1 and TRBJ1-1, with a tentative D call TRBD1 (6 bases). The sequence came from a man aged 35 to 55 with glioma. Sequenced here: PBMCs, sampled from a glioma patient treated with radiotherapy, temozolomide or both. Written as DNA, the CDR3 is TGCGCCAGCAGCCGCCTGGGGGGGCGCAATCGGGGCACTGAAGCTTTCTTT. Its protein is CASSRLGGRNRGTEAFF.